Following are 3 T cell receptor beta chains from one sample sequenced in a study of tumour-infiltrating T cells in Burkitt lymphoma. The repertoire was sequenced with immunoSEQ multiplex PCR; TCRdb's copy has only in-frame clones and lacks some. The repertoire holds tens of thousands of clones, with approximately 31% as singletons. Sequenced material: tumor tissue. Receptor source: a human donor with Burkitt lymphoma.

The chain joins TRBV5-4 to TRBJ2-1; 9 bases are a match to TRBD1. After removal of 4 bases from V and 4 bases from J, the junction contained 6 bases not matched to a gene. The CDR3 runs to 15 residues. The germline V gene encodes CDR1 SGHNT and CDR2 YYREEE (reference sequence). The chain's CDR3 is CASSQGTGTYNEQFF. CDR3 coding DNA: TGTGCCAGCAGCCAGGGGACAGGGACGTACAATGAGCAGTTCTTC.

The sample holds one count of this clone. Other nucleotide sequences from this sample produce the same CDR3. The gene calls are TRBV5-1 and TRBJ2-5, with TRBD1 matching 8 bases. J gave up 5 bases and V 4 bases, and 4 bases lay outside the gene matches. From germline, CDR1 is SGHRS and CDR2 YFSETQ. This CDR3 spans 13 amino acids. The CDR3 here is CASSLGQGETQYF. The CDR3, as DNA: TGCGCCAGCAGCCTTGGACAGGGTGAGACCCAGTACTTC. Looking up the rest from reference TRBV5-1 and TRBJ2-5 gives the full variable domain: KAGVTQTPRYLIKTRGQQVTLSCSPISGHRSVSWYQQTPGQGLQFLFEYFSETQRNKGNFPGRFSGRQFSNSRSEMNVSTLELGDSALYLCASSLGQGETQYFGPGTRLLVL.

This clone was counted a few times. The V gene is TRBV29-1, the J gene TRBJ2-1; 11 bases map to TRBD1. The V segment lost 6 bases and the J segment 7 bases; nucleotides outside the gene matches: 5. The CDR3 length is 13 residues. Per the germline V gene, CDR1 is SQVTM and CDR2 is ANQGSEA. The CDR3 loop reads CSVVDRGQNEQFF. In DNA form, the CDR3 reads TGCAGCGTGGTGGACAGGGGGCAGAATGAGCAGTTCTTC.